These 25 T cell receptor beta chains were sequenced from one sample in a study of T-cell reconstitution after alpha-beta-depleted transplantation in children. A TCRbeta library incorporating unique molecular identifiers was prepared. Each CDR3 protein is one row after TCRdb ran MiXCR on the PCR reads. This table has about 200,000 distinct CDR3 sequences, approximately 6.3% appearing once. The sequencing used PBMCs, collected before TCRalphabeta/CD19-depleted stem cell transplant. The source is a boy between 2 and 10 years old with acute lymphoblastic leukemia, due to receive a stem cell transplant.

Comment on this clonotype: With a much larger clone just one base away, this may be a read error. The gene calls are TRBV11-1 and TRBJ1-2; TRBD1 matches 10 bases. The CDR3 is 18 amino acids. CDR1 and CDR2 (germline): SGHAT, FQDESV (reference sequence). Written as DNA, the CDR3 is TGTTCCAGCATCGAATCGGGGACAGGGGCTGCGTATAACTATGGCTACACCTTC. It yields the protein CSSIESGTGAAYNYGYTF.

This clonotype was picked up a small number of times. CDR3 protein: CASSVSTGVGGNTIYF. The CDR3 nucleotides read TGTGCCAGCAGCGTCTCAACAGGGGTCGGCGGAAACACCATATATTTT. J is TRBJ1-3 and V is TRBV7-9; 7 bases line up with TRBD1. Germline CDR1 is SEHNR and CDR2 is FQNEAQ (reference sequence). The CDR3 extends over 16 amino acids. Losses at the gene ends were 5 bases for V and 4 bases for J; bases not matched to a gene: 11.

This clonotype was seen a handful of times. The chain joins TRBV4-3 to TRBJ2-1; TRBD2 matches at 8 bases. After removal of 1 base from V and 10 bases from J, the junction contained 9 bases not matched to a gene. The CDR3 sequence is 15 residues long. Germline V gene lookup returns CDR1 LGHNA and CDR2 YSLEER. In DNA form, the CDR3 reads TGCGCCAGCAGCCAAGGATCCGGGGGGGCGTGGGAGCAGTTCTTC. It specifies CASSQGSGGAWEQFF.

The chain uses TRBV6-1 and TRBJ1-1; D is unclear. V was trimmed by 6 bases and J by 10 bases, leaving 18 bases between them. CDR3 length: 13 residues. Germline CDR1 reads MNHNS; CDR2 reads SASEGT. The CDR3 DNA follows: TGTGCCAGCAGCGAGACCCTCGGTCACGGAGCTTTCTTT. This gives the protein CASSETLGHGAFF.

This clonotype was detected a few times. The V and J genes are TRBV28 and TRBJ2-5, with TRBD2 as a possible D gene (5 bases). CDR1 is MDHEN, CDR2 SYDVKM, per germline. V was trimmed by 6 bases and J by 5 bases, leaving 22 bases between them. The CDR3 covers 16 residues. This chain's CDR3 is CASSPQRRARGETQYF. Written as DNA, the CDR3 is TGTGCCAGCAGCCCCCAGCGTCGGGCCCGAGGGGAGACCCAGTACTTC.

This clonotype was seen repeatedly, ten times or more. The chain couples TRBV20-1 to TRBJ2-7; TRBD2 matches at 8 bases. CDR3 size: 14 residues. Germline CDR1 DFQATT, CDR2 SNEGSKA (reference sequence). V gave up 1 base and J gave up 3 bases; unmatched junction bases: 5. The CDR3 DNA is TGCAGTGCTAGAGTTACTAGCGGCTACTACGAGCAGTACTTC. It encodes CSARVTSGYYEQYF.

This clonotype was picked up many times. The chain couples TRBV7-9 to TRBJ2-3; 7 positions match TRBD1. Germline trimming cut 5 bases from V and 2 bases from J; bases unmatched to any gene: 7. The CDR3 extends over 15 amino acids. Germline V gene data show CDR1 as SEHNR and CDR2 as FQNEAQ (reference sequence). As DNA, the CDR3 is TGTGCCAGCAGCCGCCGGGACAGCAACACAGATACGCAGTATTTT. Translating it yields CASSRRDSNTDTQYF.

This clonotype was picked up a small number of times. This chain connects TRBV5-5 to TRBJ1-2; 11 nucleotides line up with TRBD1. J lost 3 bases, V lost 3 bases, and 10 bases had no gene match. CDR3 length: 17 amino acids. CDR1 is SGHKS and CDR2 is YYEKEE in the germline V gene (reference sequence). The CDR3 loop is CASSSGTGGFWDYGYTF. As DNA, the CDR3 is TGTGCCAGCAGCTCCGGGACAGGGGGATTTTGGGACTATGGCTACACCTTC. Full variable domain (rest looked up from reference TRBV5-5 and TRBJ1-2): DAGVTQSPTHLIKTRGQQVTLRCSPISGHKSVSWYQQVLGQGPQFIFQYYEKEERGRGNFPDRFSARQFPNYSSELNVNALLLGDSALYLCASSSGTGGFWDYGYTFGSGTRLTVV.

The gene calls are TRBV5-1 and TRBJ1-2, with TRBD1 as a possible D gene (5 bases). V gave up 4 bases and J gave up 8 bases, with 18 bases separating them. Germline-derived CDR1 and CDR2 are SGHRS and YFSETQ. The CDR3 contains 14 residues. CDR3: CASSDTDSPHGYTF. Written as DNA, the CDR3 is TGCGCCAGCAGCGACACTGACAGTCCCCACGGCTACACCTTC.

Ten or more counts support this clonotype. The chain uses TRBV12-3 or TRBV12-4 and TRBJ2-3, with D hard to call. CDR3 length equals 15 residues. Trimming pared 3 bases from V and 2 bases from J, leaving 12 bases between. The CDR3 nucleotides are TGTGCCAGCAGTTTTACTGGTGGGAACACAGATACGCAGTATTTT. This gives the protein CASSFTGGNTDTQYF.

This clonotype was counted many times. The genes are TRBV5-5 and TRBJ2-1, with 8 bases aligning to TRBD2. CDR3 length: 14 residues. Looked up from germline, CDR1 is SGHKS and CDR2 is YYEKEE (reference sequence). J gave up 9 bases and V 2 bases, and 7 bases lay outside the gene matches. CDR3 loop: CASSFGGGRGEQFF. The CDR3 DNA reads as TGTGCCAGCAGCTTTGGCGGGGGGAGAGGTGAGCAGTTCTTC.

The chain carries TRBV12-3 or TRBV12-4 and TRBJ2-2, with D possibly matching TRBD1 (6 bases). The CDR3 loop spans 13 amino acids. V lost 7 bases to trimming and J lost 6 bases, with 12 bases between them. CDR3 sequence: CASTPGVAGELFF. The CDR3 DNA is TGTGCCAGCACCCCAGGGGTGGCCGGGGAGCTGTTTTTT.

This clonotype was seen ten or more times. The chain joins TRBV5-5 to TRBJ2-1; TRBD2 is a possible D gene (5 bases). V lost 4 bases and J lost 0, with 17 bases in between. This CDR3 spans 17 amino acids. Germline CDR1 and CDR2: SGHKS and YYEKEE (reference sequence). The CDR3 loop is CASSPGVLKSSYNEQFF. In DNA form, the CDR3 reads TGTGCCAGCAGCCCCGGGGTGCTCAAGAGCTCCTACAATGAGCAGTTCTTC.

The rearrangement joins TRBV5-1 to TRBJ1-1, with D uncertain. CDR3 length: 13 amino acids. Between the trimmed V and J ends, which lost 3 bases and 2 bases, there was a span of 8 bases. Germline CDR1 is SGHRS and CDR2 is YFSETQ. The CDR3 DNA sequence: TGCGCCAGCAGCTGGAAATATAACACTGAAGCTTTCTTT. Its protein is CASSWKYNTEAFF. The full variable domain, with the rest looked up from reference TRBV5-1 and TRBJ1-1, is KAGVTQTPRYLIKTRGQQVTLSCSPISGHRSVSWYQQTPGQGLQFLFEYFSETQRNKGNFPGRFSGRQFSNSRSEMNVSTLELGDSALYLCASSWKYNTEAFFGQGTRLTVV.

This sequence joins TRBV7-6 and TRBJ2-3; D tentatively reads TRBD1 or TRBD2 (5 bases each). Germline CDR1 SGHVS, CDR2 FNYEAQ. Trimming left V 1 base short and J 3 bases short, with 23 bases between. The length of the CDR3 is 19 residues. CDR3 in amino acids: CASSLGAVRGGPGTDTQYF. CDR3 bases: TGTGCCAGCAGCTTAGGGGCAGTTAGGGGCGGGCCCGGGACAGATACGCAGTATTTT. Full variable domain (missing parts from reference TRBV7-6 and TRBJ2-3): GAGVSQSPRYKVTKRGQDVALRCDPISGHVSLYWYRQALGQGPEFLTYFNYEAQQDKSGLPNDRFSAERPEGSISTLTIQRTEQRDSAMYRCASSLGAVRGGPGTDTQYFGPGTRLTVL.

V usage is TRBV6-2 or TRBV6-3 and J usage is TRBJ2-5; possible D gene TRBD2, 6 bases. Germline CDR1 MNHEY, CDR2 SVGEGT. The CDR3 has 17 amino acids. The V and J ends lost 6 bases and 2 bases respectively, with 22 bases between them. CDR3 DNA sequence: TGTGCCAGCAGGGACCCCACGACTAGTCGTGGGCAAGAGACCCAGTACTTC. Its translation is CASRDPTTSRGQETQYF.

This clonotype showed up many times. The CDR3 is CASSLAATGELFF. For the CDR3, the DNA is TGTGCCAGCAGTCTAGCGGCCACCGGGGAGCTGTTTTTT. The chain employs TRBV28 and TRBJ2-2; TRBD2 agrees at 7 bases. Germline loops: CDR1 MDHEN, CDR2 SYDVKM. CDR3 length: 13 residues. The V and J ends lost 5 bases and 4 bases, in that order; junction bases with no gene match: 1. Full variable domain (remainder filled in from reference TRBV28 and TRBJ2-2): DVKVTQSSRYLVKRTGEKVFLECVQDMDHENMFWYRQDPGLGLRLIYFSYDVKMKEKGDIPEGYSVSREKKERFSLILESASTNQTSMYLCASSLAATGELFFGEGSRLTVL.

This clonotype was observed many times. The chain couples TRBV12-3 or TRBV12-4 to TRBJ1-3; no definite D call. V was trimmed by 3 bases and J by 5 bases, leaving 11 bases between them. The CDR3 covers 14 residues. CDR3 nucleotide sequence: TGTGCCAGCAGTTTCAGTCAGGCCCGAAACACCATATATTTT. Translation gives CASSFSQARNTIYF.

The chain has TRBV30 and TRBJ2-1; D is unclear. Germline values: CDR1 GTSNPN, CDR2 SVGIG (reference sequence). The CDR3 spans 11 residues. Trimming took 8 bases from V and 6 from J, leaving 11 bases between them. CDR3 loop: CASAWGNEQFF. In DNA form, the CDR3 reads TGTGCCAGCGCTTGGGGCAATGAGCAGTTCTTC.

This clonotype was counted between two and nine times. J is TRBJ2-3 and V is TRBV28, with D possibly TRBD2 on 7 matching bases. V was cut by 2 bases and J by 2 bases, with 11 bases left in between. Germline V CDR1 and CDR2: MDHEN, SYDVKM. This CDR3 has 15 residues. The CDR3 DNA follows: TGTGCCAGCAGTTTAGCGGGGGCCACCACAGATACGCAGTATTTT. Protein product: CASSLAGATTDTQYF.

At least ten counts were recorded for this clonotype. J is TRBJ1-6 and V is TRBV20-1; D is undetermined. The CDR3 contains 14 residues. V lost 6 bases to trimming and J lost 5 bases, with 14 bases between them. CDR1 and CDR2 (germline): DFQATT, SNEGSKA (reference sequence). CDR3 loop: CSAPLVTDNSPLHF. CDR3 DNA sequence: TGCAGTGCCCCGCTTGTTACGGATAATTCACCCCTCCACTTT.

The table lists this clonotype with many counts. This chain joins TRBV15 and TRBJ1-4; no firm D call. Per germline, CDR1 LNHNV and CDR2 YYDKDF (reference sequence). The CDR3 covers 13 residues. V lost 9 bases and J lost 7, with 15 bases in between. The CDR3 protein is CATEDGSGEKLFF. The CDR3 DNA reads TGTGCCACTGAGGACGGGAGCGGTGAAAAACTGTTTTTT.

The gene calls are TRBV10-3 and TRBJ2-2, with a possible D match to TRBD1 (5 bases). The CDR3 runs to 17 residues. Trimming pared 4 bases from V and 0 bases from J, leaving 15 bases between. Germline CDR1 reads ENHRY; CDR2 reads SYGVKD. The CDR3 reads CAISALMQGSNTGELFF. CDR3 DNA sequence: TGTGCCATCAGTGCCCTCATGCAGGGATCGAACACCGGGGAGCTGTTTTTT.

V gene TRBV11-3 combines with J gene TRBJ2-3; perhaps TRBD2 as D (5 bases). Germline V gene data show CDR1 as SGHNT and CDR2 as YENEEA. V was pared by 4 bases and J by 3 bases, with 14 bases between. The CDR3 sequence is 15 residues long. Here the CDR3 reads CASSSRRARTDTQYF. CDR3 nucleotide sequence: TGTGCCAGCAGCTCGCGGCGGGCGCGTACAGATACGCAGTATTTT.

The chain employs TRBV7-9 and TRBJ2-7, with D uncertain. This CDR3 has 12 residues. The ends were cut back, 5 bases at V and 5 bases at J, with 10 bases in the middle. Looked up from germline, CDR1 is SEHNR and CDR2 is FQNEAQ (reference sequence). CDR3 coding DNA: TGTGCCAGCAGCGACGGGCCCAACGAGCAGTACTTC. This codes for CASSDGPNEQYF.